One and the same sample provided the 7 T cell receptor beta chains below, sequenced in a study of T cell changes during pregnancy in multiple sclerosis. The method was immunoSEQ multiplex PCR; TCRdb's version includes in-frame clones alone and lacks a portion of them. In the table there are around 27,000 clones, 85% to 95% of which are singletons. This material consisted of CD4+ T cells from peripheral blood mononuclear cells, taken after pregnancy. Receptor source: a female donor with multiple sclerosis, enrolled in a pregnancy study.

This chain uses TRBV28 with TRBJ1-4; D not certain. In germline, CDR1 is MDHEN, CDR2 SYDVKM. The CDR3 extends over 15 amino acids. Trimming removed 5 bases from V and 8 bases from J, with 18 bases in between. Written as DNA, the CDR3 is TGTGCCAGCAGTACGGAAGCGGTAAGAGGAGAAAAACTGTTTTTT. This gives the protein CASSTEAVRGEKLFF.

This clone was seen more than once but under ten times. This sequence joins TRBV15 and TRBJ1-6, with D perhaps matching TRBD1 (5 bases). CDR1 and CDR2 (germline): LNHNV, YYDKDF (reference sequence). V lost 0 bases to trimming and J lost 7 bases, with 10 bases between them. CDR3 length: 15 amino acids. The CDR3 nucleotides are TGTGCCACCAGCAGAGATCGGTCAGGGAATTCACCCCTCCACTTT. Its protein is CATSRDRSGNSPLHF.

A note on this clone: Mismatch with germline at one junction end may stem from a read error. The rearrangement uses TRBV20-1 and TRBJ2-1; no clear D gene. Germline CDR1 is DFQATT and CDR2 is SNEGSKA (reference sequence). The CDR3 runs to 11 residues. The CDR3 sequence is CSAENYDEQFF. The CDR3 DNA reads TGCAGTGCAGAGAACTACGATGAGCAGTTCTTC.

This clone was seen more than once but under ten times. The genes are TRBV28 and TRBJ1-2; D unclear. The ends were cut back, 6 bases at V and 3 bases at J, with 23 bases in the middle. This CDR3 has 17 amino acids. Germline lookup yields CDR1 MDHEN and CDR2 SYDVKM. The CDR3 is CASSSGKPTWRDYGYTF. CDR3 nucleotides: TGTGCCAGCAGCTCCGGGAAACCTACCTGGAGGGACTATGGCTACACCTTC.

The chain links TRBV6-1 to TRBJ2-6; D possibly corresponds to TRBD2 (5 bases). Germline CDR1 and CDR2: MNHNS and SASEGT. V was clipped by 7 bases and J by 0 bases, with 10 bases between them. CDR3 length: 15 amino acids. The CDR3 nucleotides are TGTGCCAGCAAGGGCACTAGCTCTGGGGCCAACGTCCTGACTTTC. As protein: CASKGTSSGANVLTF.

V usage is TRBV6-4 and J usage is TRBJ2-7, with TRBD1 matching 9 bases. Germline V lookup: CDR1 MRHNA, CDR2 SNTAGT. This CDR3 comprises 14 residues. Unmatched junction bases numbered 10, after V lost 0 bases and J lost 13 bases. The CDR3 nucleotides read TGTGCCAGCAGTGACTCACTCCCGGGACAGGGCAACTACTTC. Residues: CASSDSLPGQGNYF.

Written as DNA, the CDR3 is TGCGCCAGCAGCCAAGATTACGGTACAGATACGCAGTATTTT. Residues: CASSQDYGTDTQYF. The V call is TRBV4-1, the J call TRBJ2-3; D not certain. This CDR3 spans 14 amino acids. In germline, CDR1 is MGHRA, CDR2 YSYEKL. Trimming left V 0 bases short and J 3 bases short, with 7 bases between.